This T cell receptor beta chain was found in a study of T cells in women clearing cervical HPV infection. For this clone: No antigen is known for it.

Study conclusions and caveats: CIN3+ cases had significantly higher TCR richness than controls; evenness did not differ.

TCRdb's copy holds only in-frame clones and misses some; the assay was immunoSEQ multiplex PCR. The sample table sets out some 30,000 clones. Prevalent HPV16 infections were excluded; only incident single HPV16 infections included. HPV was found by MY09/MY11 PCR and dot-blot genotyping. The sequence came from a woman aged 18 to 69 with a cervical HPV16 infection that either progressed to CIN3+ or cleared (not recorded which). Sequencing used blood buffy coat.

The sequenced CDR3 bases are TGCGCCAGCCAAACCCTAGCGGGGGTCTCCTACAATGAG. Its translation: CASQTLAGVSYNE. The CDR3 as a whole reads CASQTLAGVSYNEQFF. The rearrangement uses TRBV5-1 and TRBJ2-1, with 10 bases fitting TRBD2. Sequencing ends 3 residues short of the CDR3 end; the germline J gene provides the rest. V was clipped by 7 bases and J by 0 bases; unmatched bases: 7. The CDR3 has 16 amino acids. CDR1 and CDR2 (germline): SGHRS, YFSETQ.